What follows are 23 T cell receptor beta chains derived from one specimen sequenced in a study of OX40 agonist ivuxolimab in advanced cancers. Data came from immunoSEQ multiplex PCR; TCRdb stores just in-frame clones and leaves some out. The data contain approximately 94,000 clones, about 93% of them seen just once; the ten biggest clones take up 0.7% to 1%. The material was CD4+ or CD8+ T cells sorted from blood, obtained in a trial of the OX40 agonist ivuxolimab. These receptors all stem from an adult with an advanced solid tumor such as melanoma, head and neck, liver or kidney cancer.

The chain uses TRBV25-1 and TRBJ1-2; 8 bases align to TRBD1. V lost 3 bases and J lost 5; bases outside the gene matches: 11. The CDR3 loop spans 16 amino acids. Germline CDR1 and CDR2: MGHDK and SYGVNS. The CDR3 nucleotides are TGTGCCAGCAGTGAGTTTGGACAGGGTCGCCTTTATGGCTACACCTTC. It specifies CASSEFGQGRLYGYTF.

DNA of the CDR3: TGTGCCTGGAGTGTATTGGTTGGGGGAGATAGCAATCAGCCCCAGCATTTT. As protein: CAWSVLVGGDSNQPQHF. The rearrangement uses TRBV30 and TRBJ1-5; possible D gene TRBD1, 5 bases. The V gene lost 0 bases and the J gene lost 0 bases, with 15 bases spanning the gap. The V gene's germline CDR1 is GTSNPN and CDR2 SVGIG (reference sequence). This CDR3 region has 17 residues.

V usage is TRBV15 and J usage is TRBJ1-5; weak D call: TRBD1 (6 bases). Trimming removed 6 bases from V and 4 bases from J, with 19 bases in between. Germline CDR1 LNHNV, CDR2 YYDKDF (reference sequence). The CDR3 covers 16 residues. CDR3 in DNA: TGTGCCACCAGTGGGGGCAGGGGACTAGGAAATCAGCCCCAGCATTTT. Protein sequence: CATSGGRGLGNQPQHF.

CDR3 in DNA: TGTGCTAGTGGTTTGGTACTGCCCGCCCGAAGACTAGCGGGGAACCCGGGGGGGAATGAGCAGTTCTTC. As protein: CASGLVLPARRLAGNPGGNEQFF. The chain links TRBV12-5 to TRBJ2-1; the match to TRBD2 covers 11 bases. V lost 0 bases to trimming and J lost 7 bases; unmatched junction nucleotides: 26. The CDR3 has 23 amino acids. Germline CDR1 reads LGHNT; CDR2 reads FRNRAP. Based on the CDR3 plus reference TRBV12-5 and TRBJ2-1, the full variable domain is DARVTQTPRHKVTEMGQEVTMRCQPILGHNTVFWYRQTMMQGLELLAYFRNRAPLDDSGMPKDRFSAEMPDATLATLKIQPSEPRDSAVYFCASGLVLPARRLAGNPGGNEQFFGPGTRLTVL.

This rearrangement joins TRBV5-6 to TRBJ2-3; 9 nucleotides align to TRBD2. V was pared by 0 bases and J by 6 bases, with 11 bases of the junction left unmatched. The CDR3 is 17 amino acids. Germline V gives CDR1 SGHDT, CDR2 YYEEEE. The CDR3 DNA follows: TGTGCCAGCAGCTTGGATATTAGCGGGAGTGTTGGGGATACGCAGTATTTT. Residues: CASSLDISGSVGDTQYF.

The CDR3 DNA follows: TGCGCCAGCAGCCAAGATGTGGAGCGGGAGGGCCGGACAGCCAAAAACATTCAGTACTTC. Protein: CASSQDVEREGRTAKNIQYF. The chain links TRBV4-1 to TRBJ2-4; 10 bases are a match to TRBD2. The germline CDR1 and CDR2 sequences are MGHRA and YSYEKL. J gave up 0 bases and V 0 bases, and 11 bases lay outside the gene matches. The length of the CDR3 is 20 residues.

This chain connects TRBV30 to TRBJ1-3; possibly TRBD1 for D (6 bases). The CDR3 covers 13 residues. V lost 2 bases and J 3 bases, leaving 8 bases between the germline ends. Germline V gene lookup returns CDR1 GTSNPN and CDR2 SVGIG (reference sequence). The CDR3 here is CAWSNRDGNTIYF. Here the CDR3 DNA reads TGTGCCTGGAGTAACAGGGATGGAAACACCATATATTTT.

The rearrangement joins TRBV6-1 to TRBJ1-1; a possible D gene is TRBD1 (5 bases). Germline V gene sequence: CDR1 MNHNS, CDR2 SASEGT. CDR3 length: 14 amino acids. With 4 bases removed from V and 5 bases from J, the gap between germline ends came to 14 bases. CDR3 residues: CASSATRGSTEAFF. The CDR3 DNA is TGTGCCAGCAGTGCCACGCGGGGGAGTACTGAAGCTTTCTTT.

The CDR3, as DNA: TGTGCCAGCAGTGACCCGGGACTAGCGGGATGGAATGAGCAGTTCTTC. Amino acids: CASSDPGLAGWNEQFF. The chain carries TRBV6-1 and TRBJ2-1; 13 nucleotides align to TRBD2. Germline CDR1 and CDR2: MNHNS and SASEGT. CDR3 length equals 16 residues. J was trimmed by 7 bases and V by 3 bases; bases with no gene match: 6.

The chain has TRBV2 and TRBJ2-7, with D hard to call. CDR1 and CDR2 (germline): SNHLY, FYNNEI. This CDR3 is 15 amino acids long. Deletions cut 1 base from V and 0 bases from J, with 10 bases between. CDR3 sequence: CASSEVTASSYEQYF. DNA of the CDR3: TGTGCCAGCAGTGAAGTCACAGCGAGCTCCTACGAGCAGTACTTC.

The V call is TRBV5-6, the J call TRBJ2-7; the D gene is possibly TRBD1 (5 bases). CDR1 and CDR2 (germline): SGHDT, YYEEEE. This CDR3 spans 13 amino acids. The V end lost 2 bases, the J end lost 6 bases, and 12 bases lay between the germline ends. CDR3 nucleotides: TGTGCCAGCAGCTTATCAGTTAGGGGCGAGCAGTACTTC. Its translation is CASSLSVRGEQYF.

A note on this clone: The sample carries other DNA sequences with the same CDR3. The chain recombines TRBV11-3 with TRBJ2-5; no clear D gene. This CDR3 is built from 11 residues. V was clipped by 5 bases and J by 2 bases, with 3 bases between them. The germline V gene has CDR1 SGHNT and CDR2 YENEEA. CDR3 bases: TGTGCCAGCAGCCCACAAGAGACCCAGTACTTC. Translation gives CASSPQETQYF.

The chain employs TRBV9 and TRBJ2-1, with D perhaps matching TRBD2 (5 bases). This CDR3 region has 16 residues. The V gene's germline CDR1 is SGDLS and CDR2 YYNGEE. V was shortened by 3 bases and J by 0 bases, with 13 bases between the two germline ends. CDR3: CASSEDTRFSYNEQFF. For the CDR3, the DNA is TGTGCCAGCAGCGAAGACACTAGGTTCTCCTACAATGAGCAGTTCTTC.

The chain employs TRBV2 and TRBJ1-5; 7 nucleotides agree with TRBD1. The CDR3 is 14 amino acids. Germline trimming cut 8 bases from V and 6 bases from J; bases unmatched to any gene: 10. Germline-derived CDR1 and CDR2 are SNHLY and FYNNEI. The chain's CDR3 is CASGPGTASQPQHF. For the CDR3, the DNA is TGTGCCAGCGGCCCGGGGACAGCGTCTCAGCCCCAGCATTTT.

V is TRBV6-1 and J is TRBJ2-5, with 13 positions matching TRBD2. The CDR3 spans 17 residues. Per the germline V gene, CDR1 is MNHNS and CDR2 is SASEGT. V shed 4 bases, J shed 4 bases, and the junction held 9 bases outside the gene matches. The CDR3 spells CASSALTSGRALETQYF. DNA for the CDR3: TGTGCCAGCAGTGCCCTCACTAGCGGGAGGGCCCTAGAGACCCAGTACTTC.

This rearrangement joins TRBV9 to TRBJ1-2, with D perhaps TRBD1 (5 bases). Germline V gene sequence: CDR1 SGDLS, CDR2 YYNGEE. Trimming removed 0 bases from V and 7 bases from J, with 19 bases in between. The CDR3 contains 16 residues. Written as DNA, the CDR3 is TGTGCCAGCAGCGTAGCTGGGACCATCCAAACGGGTGGCTACACCTTC. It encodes CASSVAGTIQTGGYTF.

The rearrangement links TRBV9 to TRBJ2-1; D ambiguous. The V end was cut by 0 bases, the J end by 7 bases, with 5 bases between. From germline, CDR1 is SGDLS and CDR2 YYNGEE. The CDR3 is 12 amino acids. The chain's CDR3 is CASSVAENEQFF. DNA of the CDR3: TGTGCCAGCAGCGTAGCAGAGAATGAGCAGTTCTTC. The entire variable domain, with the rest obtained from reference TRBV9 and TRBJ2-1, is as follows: DSGVTQTPKHLITATGQRVTLRCSPRSGDLSVYWYQQSLDQGLQFLIQYYNGEERAKGNILERFSAQQFPDLHSELNLSSLELGDSALYFCASSVAENEQFFGPGTRLTVL.

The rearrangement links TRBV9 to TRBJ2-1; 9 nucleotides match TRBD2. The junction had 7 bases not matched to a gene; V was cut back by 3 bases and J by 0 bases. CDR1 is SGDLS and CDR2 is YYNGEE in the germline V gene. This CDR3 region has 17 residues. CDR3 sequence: CASSGSTSGNSYNEQFF. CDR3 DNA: TGTGCCAGCAGCGGGTCGACTAGCGGAAACTCCTACAATGAGCAGTTCTTC. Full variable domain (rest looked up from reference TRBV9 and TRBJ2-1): DSGVTQTPKHLITATGQRVTLRCSPRSGDLSVYWYQQSLDQGLQFLIQYYNGEERAKGNILERFSAQQFPDLHSELNLSSLELGDSALYFCASSGSTSGNSYNEQFFGPGTRLTVL.

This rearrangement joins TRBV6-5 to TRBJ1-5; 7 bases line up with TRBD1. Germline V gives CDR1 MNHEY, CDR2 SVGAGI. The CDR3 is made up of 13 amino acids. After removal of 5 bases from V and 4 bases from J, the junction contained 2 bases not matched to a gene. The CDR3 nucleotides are TGTGCCAGCAGTATGACAGGGAATCAGCCCCAGCATTTT. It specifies CASSMTGNQPQHF.

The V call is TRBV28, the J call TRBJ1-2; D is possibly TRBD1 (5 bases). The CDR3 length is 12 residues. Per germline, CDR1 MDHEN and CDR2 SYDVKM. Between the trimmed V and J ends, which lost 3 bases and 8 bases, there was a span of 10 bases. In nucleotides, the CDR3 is TGTGCCAGCAGTTTGGAGGGGATGGGCTACACCTTC. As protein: CASSLEGMGYTF.

CDR3 loop: CASSDSILWGISGNTIYF. Written as DNA, the CDR3 is TGTGCCAGCAGTGACTCGATTTTATGGGGGATCTCTGGAAACACCATATATTTT. The chain carries TRBV6-4 and TRBJ1-3; maybe TRBD1 (5 bases). Germline assignment: CDR1 MRHNA and CDR2 SNTAGT. The germline V and J ends were trimmed by 0 bases and 0 bases, with 15 bases remaining between them. CDR3 size: 18 residues.

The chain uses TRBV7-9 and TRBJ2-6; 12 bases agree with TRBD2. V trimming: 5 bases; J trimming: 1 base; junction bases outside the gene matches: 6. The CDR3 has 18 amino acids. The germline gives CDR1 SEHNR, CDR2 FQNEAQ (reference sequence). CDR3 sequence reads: CASSPGLAGGSGANVLTF. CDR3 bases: TGTGCCAGCAGCCCGGGACTAGCGGGTGGATCTGGGGCCAACGTCCTGACTTTC.

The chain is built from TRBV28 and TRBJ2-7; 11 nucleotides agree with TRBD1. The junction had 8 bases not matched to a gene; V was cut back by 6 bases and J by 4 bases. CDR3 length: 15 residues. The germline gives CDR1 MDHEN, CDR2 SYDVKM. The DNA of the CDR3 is TGTGCCAGCAGGGGAGGCGGGACAGGGGGTTACGAGCAGTACTTC. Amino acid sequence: CASRGGGTGGYEQYF.